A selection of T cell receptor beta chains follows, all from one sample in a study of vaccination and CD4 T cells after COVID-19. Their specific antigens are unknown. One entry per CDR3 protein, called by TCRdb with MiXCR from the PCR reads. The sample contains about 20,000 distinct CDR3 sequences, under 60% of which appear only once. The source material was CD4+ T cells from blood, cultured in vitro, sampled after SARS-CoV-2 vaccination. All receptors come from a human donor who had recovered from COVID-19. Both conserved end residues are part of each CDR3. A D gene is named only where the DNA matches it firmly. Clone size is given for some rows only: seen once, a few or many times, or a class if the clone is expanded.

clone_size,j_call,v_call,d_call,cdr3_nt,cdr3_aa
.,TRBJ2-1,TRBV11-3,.,TGTGCCAGCAGCTTCGTACAAGGGGTTAGGGAGCAGTTCTTC,CASSFVQGVREQFF
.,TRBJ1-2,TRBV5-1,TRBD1,TGCGCCAGCAGCTCCGGACAGGGTGGGGGCTACACCTTC,CASSSGQGGGYTF
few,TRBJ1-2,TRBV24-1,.,TGTGCCACCAGTGATCATACAGTTAACTATGGCTACACCTTC,CATSDHTVNYGYTF
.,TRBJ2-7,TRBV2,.,TGTGCCAGCAAGTTGGATACCTACGAGCAGTACTTC,CASKLDTYEQYF
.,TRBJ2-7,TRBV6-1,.,TGTGCCAGCAGACGGGGCAGACACTACGAGCAGTACTTC,CASRRGRHYEQYF
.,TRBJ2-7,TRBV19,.,TGTGCCAGTAGTGAGCAGGGGCGGGACGAGCAGTACTTC,CASSEQGRDEQYF
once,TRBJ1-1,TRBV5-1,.,TGCGCCAGCAGCTTGATAAGGGACACTGAAGCTTTCTTT,CASSLIRDTEAFF
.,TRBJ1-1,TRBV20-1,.,TGCAGTGCTTTCATGGGACGGTTGTACACTGAAGCTTTCTTT,CSAFMGRLYTEAFF
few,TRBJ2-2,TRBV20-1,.,TGCAGTGCCGGGGTGTCCAGGGCGAACACCGGGGAGCTGTTTTTT,CSAGVSRANTGELFF
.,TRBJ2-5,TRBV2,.,TGTGCCAGTGAAGAAGGGAGGAGACAAGAGACCCAGTACTTC,CASEEGRRQETQYF
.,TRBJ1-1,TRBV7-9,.,TGTGCCAGCAGCTCGGGACGGGAGAACACTGAAGCTTTCTTT,CASSSGRENTEAFF
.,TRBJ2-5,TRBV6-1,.,TGTGCCAGCAGGGGACCAGTGAGGGGACCTTACCAAGAGACCCAGTACTTC,CASRGPVRGPYQETQYF
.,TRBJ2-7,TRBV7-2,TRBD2,TGTGCCAGCAGCTTAGACGGCGGGAGTACTCTCGAGCAGTACTTC,CASSLDGGSTLEQYF
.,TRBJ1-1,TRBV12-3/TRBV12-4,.,TGTGCCAGCACCCAACGTAGGGGCCTGAAGTCAGGCACTGAAGCTTTCTTT,CASTQRRGLKSGTEAFF
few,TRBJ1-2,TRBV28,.,TGTGCCAGCAGGGGGCTGAGGTACTATGGCTACACCTTC,CASRGLRYYGYTF
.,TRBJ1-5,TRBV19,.,TGTGCCAGTAGTCTGGCGGCTAATAGCAATCAGTCCCAGCATTTT,CASSLAANSNQSQHF
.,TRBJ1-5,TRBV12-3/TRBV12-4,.,TGTGCCAGCAGGCGGGGGGCGGGGGAACAGCCCCAGCATTTT,CASRRGAGEQPQHF
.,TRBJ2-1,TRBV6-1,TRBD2,TGTGCCAGCAGGCTTCCGGGAGGCAACAATGAGCAGTTCTTC,CASRLPGGNNEQFF
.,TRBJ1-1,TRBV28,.,TGTGCCAGCAGGGGAAAGCCCGAAGCTTTCTTT,CASRGKPEAFF
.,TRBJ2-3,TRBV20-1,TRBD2,TGCAGTGCTAGAGAAGGGGCCCGGGGGGCAGATACGCAGTATTTT,CSAREGARGADTQYF
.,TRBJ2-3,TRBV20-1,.,TGCAGTGCTAGGCTCTTCGACTCCCGAAAAGGACGAAATACGCAGTATTTT,CSARLFDSRKGRNTQYF
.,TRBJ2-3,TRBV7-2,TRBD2,TGTGCCAGCAGCCAATCGGGACTAGCGGGGTACACAGATACGCAGTATTTT,CASSQSGLAGYTDTQYF
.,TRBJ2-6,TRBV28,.,TGTGCCAGCAGTTTAGTTGGCGGCTCTGGGGCCAACGTCCTGACTTTC,CASSLVGGSGANVLTF
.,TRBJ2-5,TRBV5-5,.,TGTGCCAGCAGCTTAGGTGGGAAAGAGACCCAGTACTTC,CASSLGGKETQYF
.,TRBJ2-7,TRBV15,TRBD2,TGTGCCACCAGCTTTTCCACTAGCGGGGCCTACTACGAGCAGTACTTC,CATSFSTSGAYYEQYF
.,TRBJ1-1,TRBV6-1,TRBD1,TGTGCCAGCAGGGGGACAGTACCGAACACTGAAGCTTTCTTT,CASRGTVPNTEAFF
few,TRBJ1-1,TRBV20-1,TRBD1,TGCAGTGCTAGAGATGAGGACAGGGGAAACACTGAAGCTTTCTTT,CSARDEDRGNTEAFF
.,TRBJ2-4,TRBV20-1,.,TGCAGTGCTCCTATACCAGGGGTGGGGGACATTCAGTACTTC,CSAPIPGVGDIQYF
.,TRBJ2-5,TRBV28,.,TGTGCCAGCAGTCCACAGACTAGTCCCCCTCAGTACTTC,CASSPQTSPPQYF
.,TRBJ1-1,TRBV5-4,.,TGTGCCAGCAGCTTGGTAAGAGGAGGGGTCGACGGTGAAGCTTTCTTT,CASSLVRGGVDGEAFF
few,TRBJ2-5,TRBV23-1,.,TGCGCCAGCGTAGGGGCAAAAGAGACCCAGTACTTC,CASVGAKETQYF
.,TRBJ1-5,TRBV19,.,TGTGCCAGTAGTATTGACGCCAGGGCAAATAGCAATCAGCCCCAGCATTTT,CASSIDARANSNQPQHF
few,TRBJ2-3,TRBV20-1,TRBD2,TGCAGTGCTAGAGATTCTAGGTCAGGACTAGGGACGCAGTATTTT,CSARDSRSGLGTQYF
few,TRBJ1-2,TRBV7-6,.,TGTGCCAGCAGCTCAAAACAGGGAATGGTTGGCTACACCTTC,CASSSKQGMVGYTF
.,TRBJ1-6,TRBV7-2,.,TGTGCCAGCAGCTTAGTTTTTAATGGGGGTTTAGATTCACCCCTCCACTTT,CASSLVFNGGLDSPLHF
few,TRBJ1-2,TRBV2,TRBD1,TGTGCCAGCAGTGAGAATAGGGGACAGGGTGGCTATGGCTACACCTTC,CASSENRGQGGYGYTF
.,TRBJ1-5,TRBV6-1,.,TGTGCCAGCAGCCTTGGACGGACTAGCAATCAGCCCCAGCATTTT,CASSLGRTSNQPQHF
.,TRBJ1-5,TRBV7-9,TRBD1,TGTGCCAGCAGCTTCCCAGGGGGAGACAATAGCAATCAGCCCCAGCATTTT,CASSFPGGDNSNQPQHF
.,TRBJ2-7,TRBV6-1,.,TGTGCCTGCAACGGCCCCTACGAGCAGTACTTC,CACNGPYEQYF
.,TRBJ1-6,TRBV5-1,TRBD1,TGCGCCAGCAGCTTGGGCCAGGGGGGTAATTCACCCCTCCACTTT,CASSLGQGGNSPLHF
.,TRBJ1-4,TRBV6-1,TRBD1,TGTGCCAGCAGTGATAGGGACAGGGGAAAACTGTTTTTT,CASSDRDRGKLFF
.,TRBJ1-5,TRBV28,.,TGTGCCAGCAGTTTATTCAGGGGAGAGAATCAGCCCCAGCATTTT,CASSLFRGENQPQHF
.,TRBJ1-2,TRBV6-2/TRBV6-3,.,TGTGCCAGCAGTCTGCTGTCTGGGGGCGGCTACACCTTC,CASSLLSGGGYTF
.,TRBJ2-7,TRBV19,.,TGTGCCAGTAGTGGCCCTAACTACGAGCAGTACTTC,CASSGPNYEQYF
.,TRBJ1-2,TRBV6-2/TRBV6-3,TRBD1,TGTGCCAGCAGTTACCTGGGACAGGGGTATGGCTACACCTTC,CASSYLGQGYGYTF
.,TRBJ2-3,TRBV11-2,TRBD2,TGTGCCAGCAGCTTAGGTATCGGGAGGGGTGGTACAGATACGCAGTATTTT,CASSLGIGRGGTDTQYF
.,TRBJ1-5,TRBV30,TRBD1,TGTGCCTGGAGTGTGGTCGCCGCAGGGGGCATTCAGCCCCAGCATTTT,CAWSVVAAGGIQPQHF
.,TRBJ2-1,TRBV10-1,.,TGCGCCAGCAGTCTCGGAGGGGAGCAGTTCTTC,CASSLGGEQFF
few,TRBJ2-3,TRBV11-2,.,TGTGCCAGCAGCGTAGGGGGGCTTCCGGAAGATACGCAGTATTTT,CASSVGGLPEDTQYF
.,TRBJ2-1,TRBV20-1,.,TGCAGTGCTAATCAGCGACCGTACAATGAGCAGTTCTTC,CSANQRPYNEQFF
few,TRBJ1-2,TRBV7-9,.,TGTGCCAGCAGCTTAGGTTCACGCCGGCAGGGCTACACCTTC,CASSLGSRRQGYTF
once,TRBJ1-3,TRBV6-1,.,TGTGCCAGCAGCCGGGTAGGGGATGCTGGAAACACCATATATTTT,CASSRVGDAGNTIYF